One and the same sample provided the 10 T cell receptor beta chains below, sequenced in a study of CD8+ T cells in alopecia areata. RNA was extracted and reverse transcribed into cDNA as the sequencing template. Using immunoSEQ multiplex PCR, the repertoire was profiled, and TCRdb retains in-frame clones only, with some absent. The sample holds 190,000 or so clones; 45% to 65% are singletons and the top ten take 3.3%. Treatment specified: oral pan-JAK inhibitor, 5-10 mg twice daily. The sample was CD4+ T cells sorted from blood, taken at week 4, from a patient treated with tofacitinib. Receptors were obtained from a human donor with alopecia areata.

This clone showed up just a few times. The chain joins TRBV30 to TRBJ2-2; 9 bases are shared with TRBD1. CDR1 is GTSNPN and CDR2 is SVGIG in the germline V gene (reference sequence). The CDR3 has 14 residues. The junction had 7 bases not matched to a gene; V was cut back by 4 bases and J by 7 bases. The CDR3: CAWKETGGIGELFF. Written as DNA, the CDR3 is TGTGCCTGGAAGGAGACAGGGGGTATCGGGGAGCTGTTTTTT.

CDR3 residues: CASSETGGDDEQFF. In DNA, the CDR3 is TGTGCCAGTAGTGAAACAGGGGGTGATGATGAGCAGTTCTTC. J is TRBJ2-1 and V is TRBV19, with 8 positions matching TRBD1. This CDR3 is built from 14 residues. Looked up from germline, CDR1 is LNHDA and CDR2 is SQIVND (reference sequence). Unmatched junction bases numbered 8, after V lost 5 bases and J lost 8 bases.

V gene TRBV15 combines with J gene TRBJ1-1; a possible D gene is TRBD1 (5 bases). CDR3 length: 13 residues. The germline gives CDR1 LNHNV, CDR2 YYDKDF (reference sequence). Trimming pared 1 base from V and 8 bases from J, leaving 11 bases between. CDR3 nucleotide sequence: TGTGCCACCAGCAGAGCGGGGCCGAGCGAAGCTTTCTTT. Translated, it gives CATSRAGPSEAFF.

The chain links TRBV20-1 to TRBJ1-1; no firm D call. Trimming stripped 6 bases from V and 10 bases from J, with 15 bases between. CDR1 is DFQATT, CDR2 SNEGSKA, per germline (reference sequence). This CDR3 spans 11 amino acids. DNA for the CDR3: TGCAGTGCCAATCCCGGTCCCCGAGCTTTCTTT. It translates to CSANPGPRAFF.

The J gene is TRBJ1-5, the V gene TRBV7-9; no firm D call. The CDR3 has 12 residues. V shed 5 bases and J shed 6 bases, with 8 bases lying between them. The V gene's germline CDR1 is SEHNR and CDR2 FQNEAQ (reference sequence). The CDR3 DNA is TGTGCCAGCAGCCCTGAGGGTCAGCCCCAGCATTTT. This codes for CASSPEGQPQHF.

V gene TRBV25-1 combines with J gene TRBJ1-2; TRBD1 aligns across 12 bases. The CDR3 covers 15 residues. V trimming: 3 bases; J trimming: 6 bases; junction bases outside the gene matches: 5. The V gene's germline CDR1 is MGHDK and CDR2 SYGVNS. This CDR3 reads CASSDPGQGANGYTF. The DNA of the CDR3 is TGTGCCAGCAGTGACCCGGGACAGGGGGCGAATGGCTACACCTTC.

This clone was counted only a few times. Other DNA sequences of this sample code for an identical CDR3. This chain joins TRBV29-1 and TRBJ1-2; no reliable D call. Germline V gene lookup returns CDR1 SQVTM and CDR2 ANQGSEA. This CDR3 has 9 amino acids. The germline V and J ends were trimmed by 4 bases and 6 bases, with 3 bases remaining between them. The chain's CDR3 is CSVGDGYTF. The CDR3 DNA sequence: TGCAGCGTTGGGGATGGCTACACCTTC.

This clone occurred a few times. The chain uses TRBV10-3 and TRBJ1-1; no reliable D call. The V gene lost 3 bases and the J gene lost 1 base, with 6 bases spanning the gap. This CDR3 has 13 residues. Germline-derived CDR1 and CDR2 are ENHRY and SYGVKD. In DNA, the CDR3 is TGTGCCATCAGTGAAGGGAGGAACACTGAAGCTTTCTTT. Protein sequence: CAISEGRNTEAFF.

The V call is TRBV11-2, the J call TRBJ2-5; 8 positions agree with TRBD1. The ends lost 3 bases at V and 5 bases at J; junction bases unmatched: 5. Germline V gene lookup returns CDR1 SGHAT and CDR2 FQNNGV. The length of the CDR3 is 14 residues. CDR3 sequence (DNA): TGTGCCAGCAGCTTGACAGGGGTAGGGGAGACCCAGTACTTC. Residues: CASSLTGVGETQYF.

The chain uses TRBV29-1 and TRBJ1-6; unclear D gene. Germline CDR1 is SQVTM and CDR2 is ANQGSEA. V lost 1 base and J lost 2, with 12 bases in between. The CDR3 has 16 residues. This CDR3 reads CSVEALAGTYNSPLHF. CDR3 nucleotides: TGCAGCGTTGAAGCCCTCGCCGGGACCTATAATTCACCCCTCCACTTT.